This passage covers 16 T cell receptor beta chains from one sample sequenced in a study of cytomegalovirus exposure and HLA in healthy donors. Researchers ran the PCR with 60 Vbeta and 13 Jbeta primers. Using immunoSEQ multiplex PCR, the repertoire was profiled, and TCRdb retains in-frame clones only, with some absent. The profile covers fewer than 150,000 clones, with 76% appearing a single time and more than 15% taken by the ten largest. Material: PBMCs. All receptors derive from a man in his fifties or sixties in good health and CMV-seropositive.

The genes are TRBV4-1 and TRBJ2-4; possible D gene TRBD2, 5 bases. The V and J ends lost 8 bases and 3 bases respectively, with 14 bases between them. The CDR3 has 14 amino acids. CDR1 is MGHRA and CDR2 is YSYEKL in the germline V gene. The CDR3 loop reads CASGLWAGKNIQYF. As DNA, the CDR3 is TGCGCCAGCGGGTTATGGGCGGGCAAAAACATTCAGTACTTC.

The genes are TRBV15 and TRBJ1-2, with no clear D. Germline assignment: CDR1 LNHNV and CDR2 YYDKDF (reference sequence). Trimming took 3 bases from V and 6 from J, leaving 11 bases between them. CDR3 length: 13 residues. CDR3 amino acids: CATSSVRSHGYTF. CDR3 nucleotides: TGTGCCACCAGCAGTGTCAGGTCTCATGGCTACACCTTC.

In this sample, this clone turned up a few times. This chain connects TRBV5-6 to TRBJ2-7, with D maybe TRBD2 (5 bases). The CDR3 consists of 12 residues. V was trimmed by 1 base and J by 5 bases, leaving 7 bases between them. CDR1 is SGHDT and CDR2 is YYEEEE in the germline V gene. CDR3 DNA sequence: TGTGCCAGCAGCTTGTTCGGGGACGAGCAGTACTTC. This gives the protein CASSLFGDEQYF.

The V gene is TRBV6-5, the J gene TRBJ2-3; D gene ambiguous. Trimming took off 5 bases at V and 2 bases at J, with 11 bases between the two ends. CDR3 length: 14 residues. CDR1 is MNHEY, CDR2 SVGAGI, per germline. The CDR3 reads CASSEDWVTDTQYF. In DNA, the CDR3 is TGTGCCAGCAGTGAAGACTGGGTCACAGATACGCAGTATTTT.

The chain carries TRBV6-5 and TRBJ1-1; a weak D match, TRBD1 (6 bases). Germline V CDR1 and CDR2: MNHEY, SVGAGI. The CDR3 consists of 13 residues. V was clipped by 8 bases and J by 2 bases, with 12 bases between them. CDR3 protein: CASSQGDNTEAFF. The CDR3 coding sequence is TGTGCCAGCTCACAGGGAGACAACACTGAAGCTTTCTTT.

This chain connects TRBV9 to TRBJ2-7; TRBD1 agrees at 8 bases. Germline CDR1 reads SGDLS; CDR2 reads YYNGEE. V shed 0 bases and J 6 bases; nucleotides not matched to a gene: 11. CDR3 length: 16 residues. The chain's CDR3 is CASSVGTHRGWSEQYF. The CDR3 DNA is TGTGCCAGCAGCGTAGGGACGCACAGGGGGTGGAGCGAGCAGTACTTC.

V gene TRBV28 combines with J gene TRBJ2-7; 7 nucleotides agree with TRBD2. The CDR3 loop spans 12 amino acids. From germline, CDR1 is MDHEN and CDR2 SYDVKM. V lost 6 bases, J lost 3 bases, and 2 bases stayed unmatched. CDR3 loop: CASRPGGYEQYF. CDR3 sequence (DNA): TGTGCCAGCAGGCCGGGGGGCTACGAGCAGTACTTC.

V and J are TRBV9 and TRBJ2-7; 10 bases agree with TRBD1. CDR3 length equals 14 residues. The germline CDR1 and CDR2 sequences are SGDLS and YYNGEE. V trimming: 3 bases; J trimming: 7 bases; junction bases outside the gene matches: 7. The CDR3 DNA reads TGTGCCAGCAGCGCCGGGACAGGGGTGTCGGAGCAGTACTTC. It codes for CASSAGTGVSEQYF.

V usage is TRBV28 and J usage is TRBJ2-7; no definite D call. V lost 5 bases to trimming and J lost 7 bases, with 9 bases between them. The CDR3 length is 11 residues. Germline lookup yields CDR1 MDHEN and CDR2 SYDVKM. Here the CDR3 DNA reads TGTGCCAGCAGTCCGCTTAGAGAGCAGTACTTC. It encodes CASSPLREQYF. Using reference TRBV28 and TRBJ2-7 for the parts outside the CDR3, the full variable domain is DVKVTQSSRYLVKRTGEKVFLECVQDMDHENMFWYRQDPGLGLRLIYFSYDVKMKEKGDIPEGYSVSREKKERFSLILESASTNQTSMYLCASSPLREQYFGPGTRLTVT.

This clone was observed a handful of times. The chain carries TRBV4-1 and TRBJ1-3, with D possibly being TRBD1 (5 bases). The germline CDR1 and CDR2 sequences are MGHRA and YSYEKL. Deletions cut 1 base from V and 2 bases from J, with 6 bases between. CDR3 size: 14 residues. DNA for the CDR3: TGCGCCAGCAGCCAAGCGGGGGCTGGAAACACCATATATTTT. Translation: CASSQAGAGNTIYF.

The chain links TRBV27 to TRBJ2-5, with 11 bases that match TRBD2. CDR1 and CDR2 (germline): MNHEY, SMNVEV (reference sequence). The CDR3 sequence is 15 residues long. The J segment lost 4 bases and the V segment lost 6 bases, leaving 7 bases of the junction unmatched. The CDR3 loop reads CASSLRLAGRETQYF. In DNA form, the CDR3 reads TGTGCCAGCAGCTTAAGACTAGCGGGACGAGAGACCCAGTACTTC.

V usage is TRBV13 and J usage is TRBJ2-3; maybe TRBD2 (6 bases). Germline CDR1 PRHDT, CDR2 FYEKMQ (reference sequence). The CDR3 covers 14 residues. V gave up 5 bases and J gave up 4 bases, with 13 bases separating them. As DNA, the CDR3 is TGTGCCAGCAGCCAGGGAGGCTCCGCAGATACGCAGTATTTT. It yields the protein CASSQGGSADTQYF.

The chain couples TRBV2 to TRBJ1-5; no definite D call. The CDR3 is 15 amino acids. V was clipped by 0 bases and J by 5 bases, with 11 bases between them. The germline V gene has CDR1 SNHLY and CDR2 FYNNEI. The CDR3 loop is CASSEAHGSDQPQHF. The CDR3 DNA sequence: TGTGCCAGCAGTGAAGCGCACGGGTCGGATCAGCCCCAGCATTTT.

The V call is TRBV7-2, the J call TRBJ2-5; TRBD2 might be the D (5 bases). CDR1 and CDR2 (germline): SGHTA, FQGNSA. V was cut by 1 base and J by 9 bases, with 12 bases left in between. This CDR3 region has 13 residues. This CDR3 is CASSLDGGAAQYF. DNA for the CDR3: TGTGCCAGCAGCTTAGATGGCGGAGCGGCCCAGTACTTC.

This CDR3 is CASSYSNSQETQYF. CDR3 DNA sequence: TGTGCCAGCAGTTACTCTAACAGCCAAGAGACCCAGTACTTC. V and J are TRBV6-5 and TRBJ2-5, with no clear D. The CDR3 is made up of 14 amino acids. The germline V and J ends were trimmed by 0 bases and 1 base, with 6 bases remaining between them. Germline values: CDR1 MNHEY, CDR2 SVGAGI.

Note on this clone: This CDR3 is missing its conserved last phenylalanine or tryptophan, likely due to a read error. The DNA is left out, because the CDR3 cannot be placed on it with certainty; the CDR3 is given as TCRdb lists it. This sequence joins TRBV21-1 and TRBJ2-7; the table assigns TRBD1, which was not confirmed against the DNA. TRBV21-1 is designated a pseudogene. The CDR3 comprises 8 residues, both ends counted. The CDR3 region is CASSKGHT.